This is a list of T cell receptor beta chains from one sample in a study of tumor-infiltrating lymphocytes in primary liver carcinoma. TCRdb analysed the multiplex PCR reads with MiXCR anew, one entry per CDR3 protein. The table shows roughly 100,000 distinct CDR3 sequences, with 80% to 85% occurring only once. The sequencing sample was made of liver tumor tissue from sampling region 3. The receptors were sampled from a man aged 40-49 years with primary liver carcinoma and hepatitis B virus infection. The CDR3 runs from the conserved cysteine through the conserved F or W. Each record gives: V gene, clone size, D gene, J gene, CDR3 protein, CDR3 DNA. The D gene is left open where the match is weak. Clone size appears in some rows only: once, few, many, or a class for an expanded clone.

v_gene: TRBV5-4; abundance: -; d_gene: -; j_gene: TRBJ1-2; CDR3aa: CASSPGGSVDYGYTF; CDR3nt: TGTGCCAGCAGCCCGGGAGGGTCAGTGGACTATGGCTACACCTTC
v_gene: TRBV30; abundance: few; d_gene: -; j_gene: TRBJ1-1; CDR3aa: CAWKSGNNEAFF; CDR3nt: TGTGCCTGGAAGAGCGGTAACAATGAAGCTTTCTTT
v_gene: TRBV6-5; abundance: -; d_gene: -; j_gene: TRBJ2-7; CDR3aa: CACKGGANGDTYEQYF; CDR3nt: TGTGCCTGCAAGGGGGGTGCTAACGGGGATACCTACGAGCAGTATTTC
v_gene: TRBV5-4; abundance: -; d_gene: TRBD2; j_gene: TRBJ2-1; CDR3aa: CASSLGLAGTGQFF; CDR3nt: TGTGCCAGCAGCTTGGGGCTAGCGGGGACGGGGCAGTTCTTC
v_gene: TRBV6-1; abundance: -; d_gene: -; j_gene: TRBJ1-1; CDR3aa: CASKSQGKPEAFF; CDR3nt: TGTGCCAGCAAATCACAGGGAAAACCTGAAGCTTTCTTT
v_gene: TRBV11-1; abundance: once; d_gene: -; j_gene: TRBJ2-7; CDR3aa: CASNITGSGKYEQYF; CDR3nt: TGTGCCAGCAACATAACGGGATCGGGAAAATACGAGCAGTACTTC
v_gene: TRBV4-2; abundance: -; d_gene: -; j_gene: TRBJ1-2; CDR3aa: CASSQETAQGLNDDYTF; CDR3nt: TGTGCCAGCAGCCAAGAAACCGCCCAGGGGCTTAACGATGACTACACCTTC
v_gene: TRBV6-2/TRBV6-3; abundance: once; d_gene: -; j_gene: TRBJ2-5; CDR3aa: CASNWTRRETQYF; CDR3nt: TGTGCTAGCAATTGGACCCGAAGAGAGACCCAGTACTTC
v_gene: TRBV12-3/TRBV12-4; abundance: once; d_gene: -; j_gene: TRBJ1-3; CDR3aa: CASSLDQCISGNTIYF; CDR3nt: TGTGCCAGCAGTCTTGACCAGTGCATCTCTGGAAACACAATATATTTT
v_gene: TRBV29-1; abundance: -; d_gene: TRBD1; j_gene: TRBJ2-5; CDR3aa: CSLASGTGEGTQYF; CDR3nt: TGTAGCCTTGCTTCCGGGACAGGGGAAGGGACCCAGTACTTC
v_gene: TRBV5-4; abundance: -; d_gene: -; j_gene: TRBJ2-5; CDR3aa: CSSSLNGDGQETQYF; CDR3nt: TGTAGCAGCAGCTTGAACGGGGATGGCCAAGAGACCCAGTACTTC
v_gene: TRBV4-1; abundance: -; d_gene: -; j_gene: TRBJ1-2; CDR3aa: CACSPSSGLNYGYTF; CDR3nt: TGCGCCTGCAGCCCGTCAAGTGGACTCAACTATGGCTACACCTTC
v_gene: TRBV5-5; abundance: -; d_gene: -; j_gene: TRBJ1-1; CDR3aa: CASRYEGERYTKAFF; CDR3nt: TGTGCCAGCAGGTATGAGGGTGAGCGGTACACTAAAGCTTTCTTT
v_gene: TRBV20-1; abundance: -; d_gene: TRBD1; j_gene: TRBJ1-3; CDR3aa: CSAPDRASGNTIYF; CDR3nt: TGCAGTGCTCCAGACAGGGCAAGTGGAAACACCATATATTTT
v_gene: TRBV29-1; abundance: once; d_gene: -; j_gene: TRBJ1-2; CDR3aa: CSAGQHNYGHTF; CDR3nt: TGCAGCGCAGGACAGCACAACTATGGCCATACCTTC
v_gene: TRBV5-4; abundance: -; d_gene: -; j_gene: TRBJ2-1; CDR3aa: CASSLRHSNKQFF; CDR3nt: TGTGCCAGCAGCTTAAGGCACTCCAATAAGCAGTTCTTC